This T cell receptor beta chain was retrieved from a study of early T cells in non-severe SARS-CoV-2 infection (dated by TCRdb to the early 2020s). Looking at the study overall: Because TCR sequencing relied on bulk RNA taken from unsorted whole blood, pairing of alpha and beta chains was not possible.

The protocol used for the library was 5' RACE. These reads were obtained on a NextSeq 500. The TCR library protocol attached unique molecular identifiers to individual cDNA molecules to correct for sequencing error and PCR bias. Both TCR alpha and beta chains were sequenced, and tight co-correlation was observed between alpha and beta sequence abundances in each sample. Per the authors' processing: Decombinator V4 was used to annotate TCR sequences for V gene, J gene and CDR3. TCRs were defined as expanded if a significant change between any two time points was detected under a Poisson model with p below 0.0001. TCR abundances were normalised to the total number of TCRs sequenced per sample and expressed as counts per million. A search of VDJdb, accessed on 1 November 2021, was run for TCRs annotated to CMV, EBV and SARS-CoV-2, with TCRs annotated for multiple antigens excluded. TCRdb took the public reads, trimmed them with fastp at Q25, ran MiXCR for clone calling and kept in-frame beta chains. Each record represents a unique CDR3 protein, reported with the most common genes and DNA among its rows. TCRdb's processing, not the study's, gives the V and J calls here. In this sample the table shows tens of thousands of distinct CDR3 sequences, 9.5% to 15% of which occur a single time. The ten largest clones capture roughly 1.2% of the sample.

Findings and caveats that apply to the study as a whole: VDJdb matching was skewed toward anti-spike CD8 responses, so virus-specific expansions were likely underestimated and private and CD4 specificities were missed.

A note on this clonotype: The antigen it recognizes is unknown. Within one base of it there is no much larger clone, and no base qualities were kept.

The study was a case-control design nested within a healthcare worker cohort in London, UK, with weekly nasopharyngeal swab PCR tests and blood sampling. Healthcare workers were enrolled in the week of the UK lockdown, from 23 to 31 March 2020, and were followed every week for up to roughly 16 weeks. Sequenced: whole blood. The TCR sequence derives from an adult who was a healthcare worker with PCR-confirmed SARS-CoV-2 infection or an uninfected control (not recorded which).

The CDR3 has the sequence CASSKQQGYYGYTF. Read as DNA, the sequence is TGTGCCAGCAGTAAGCAACAGGGATACTATGGCTACACCTTC. This sequence uses TRBV12-3 or TRBV12-4 and TRBJ1-2, with TRBD1 as a weak D call on 6 bases. The junction carries 13 bases between V and J, which are trimmed by 5 bases and 3 bases respectively. Counted from cysteine to phenylalanine, this CDR3 has 14 amino acids. Only the CDR3 portion is preserved as DNA: 42 bases, with reading frame beginning at the first base.